This TCR beta chain was sequenced in a study of cytomegalovirus exposure and HLA in healthy donors (dated by TCRdb to about 2017). Regarding the complete study: An earlier analysis of approximately 640 of the donors reported approximately 270 Gb of sequence data and some 100 million unique TCR beta sequences from about 200 million T cells. A separate validation cohort of roughly 130 different subjects was used in addition to the approximately 700-subject first cohort. The study was designed to test whether signatures of past pathogen exposure could be identified by cataloging public T cell receptors. The study profiled the T cell repertoires of hundreds of subjects by immunosequencing and related them to cytomegalovirus serostatus. Across 398 genotyped donors of the cohort, an average of about 250,000 unique TCR beta nucleotide sequences per donor were sequenced, and roughly 17% of those sequences were non-productive. Because of strong linkage in the cohort, five DR-DQ haplotypes were treated as single units for association and clustering. Donor age, sex, ethnicity and CMV serostatus were compiled alongside the repertoire data. Every repertoire in the discovery cohort had been generated on one and the same sequencing platform. In an earlier analysis of 500 to 650 of the donors, high-throughput TCR beta sequencing was used to judge whether each TCR beta V gene segment behaved as functional or pseudogenic. Of the roughly 390 genotyped donors, about 80% fell in the genetic ancestry cluster associated with self-reported Caucasian donors. Roughly 300 gigabases of sequencing data and approximately 84 million unique TCR sequences were included in an early release covering roughly 700 HLA-typed donors. To predict cytomegalovirus infection status, the study brought together high-throughput TCR immunosequencing, statistical association of individual TCRs with disease status, and machine learning. In a later analysis, previously published TCR beta repertoires from 600 to 850 donors were re-analyzed and high-resolution HLA genotyping was added so that TCR occurrence patterns could be studied. Typing coverage differed by locus: A, B, C, DRB1 and DQB1 were typed in roughly 620-640 donors, DQA1 in about 510, DPA1 in 606, and DPB1 in 450 to 480. In a later genetic analysis, genome-wide SNP genotypes for about three fifths of the roughly 670 donors were used, and that subset was treated as a discovery cohort. In the later analysis, no new phenotypic data were used to find candidate immune exposures; instead, reliance was placed on TCR beta sequences and their occurrence across donors. HLA typing included class I and class II loci at four-digit resolution.

The cohort was made up of approximately 670 healthy bone marrow donors. At the time of sampling, every cohort member was nominally healthy, though immune exposures that went unrecorded were likely present. The donor tested CMV seronegative, placing the donor among the 350 to 400 seronegative members of the cohort. A peripheral blood sample was provided by each donor, and peripheral blood mononuclear cells were used for TCR beta sequencing. Genomic DNA was extracted from the blood cell samples with the Qiagen DNeasy Blood Extraction Kit. Regarding this clone: Its cognate antigen has yet to be identified. Base qualities are not provided; no much larger clone lies one nucleotide away.

Library method: the immunoSEQ multiplex PCR assay. A mixture of 60 forward primers for TCR Vbeta segments and 13 reverse primers for TCR Jbeta segments was used in the multiplex PCR. A multiplex PCR assay on genomic DNA amplified the CDR3 region of rearranged TCR beta genes. On the Illumina HiSeq System, the amplified TCR beta libraries were sequenced as 87-base-pair reads. The authors' pipeline ran thus. Across the 640 or so repertoires, a later analysis counted approximately 83 million unique TCR beta chains, around 11 million of which were shared by at least two donors. To remove PCR and sequencing errors, raw reads were error-corrected and collapsed into unique sequences using a nearest-neighbor algorithm that merged closely related sequences. V, D and J gene segments were assigned by aligning CDR3 sequences to IMGT reference sequences. Each retained sequence needed at least a six-nucleotide match to both a V gene segment and a J gene segment. A rearrangement counted as productive if the CDR3 had no stop codons and remained in frame with V and J, and every other rearrangement counted as non-productive. CDR3 was defined by IMGT convention, running from the second conserved V-encoded cysteine to the conserved J-encoded phenylalanine. Sequences without an unambiguous match to a single V gene segment were excluded from the earlier analysis of a few hundred of the donors. In an earlier analysis of approximately 550 of the donors, V segments were called functional above 56.7% productive rearrangements and were called segregating when the between-donor standard deviation exceeded 5%. A statistical classification framework was built to diagnose cytomegalovirus status from the catalog of TCR beta chain sequences. A later analysis assigned V and J genes by comparing TCR nucleotide sequences with IMGT/GENE-DB human TR gene sequences. In a later analysis, CDR3 sequences and most-parsimonious VDJ recombination scenarios were assigned using the TCRdist pipeline. A later analysis defined each TCR beta chain by its CDR3 amino acid sequence plus V-gene family, and excluded reads lacking a unique V-gene family. In a later analysis, some 600 highly shared, low-generation-probability nucleotide sequences were removed to address suspected cross-contamination and a sequencing artifact. In a later analysis, a clonal expansion index was calculated for each public chain from normalized within-repertoire ranks of inferred template counts. In a later analysis, generation probabilities were computed using a VDJ recombination model fitted to out-of-frame rearrangements, and the results were checked against IGoR. Hypergeometric tests were used in a later analysis to score TCR-TCR, TCR-HLA and TCR-CMV co-occurrence, with a repertoire-size bias correction applied to the TCR pairs. In a later analysis, false discovery rates were estimated by permuting HLA or CMV assignments 20 times. In a later analysis, co-occurring TCRs were grouped with DBSCAN, and TCRdist sequence similarity was added when clustering was performed within HLA-allele-positive subsets. Co-occurrence clustering excluded repertoires with fewer than 30,000 or more than 120,000 public chains, plus five with anomalous nucleotide sharing. TCRdb mirrors the immuneACCESS table, restricted to in-frame sequences. Some clones are absent from its copies; in checked studies, under half trace to an unresolved V gene, and the reason for the others is unknown. The DNA gave D and trimming, while V, J and clone size come from that table. Recorded for this sample are about 140,000 clones; about 78% of them occurred a single time. The ten largest clonotypes hold approximately 2.8% of the sample.

The study at large found these results: Because HLA typing was unavailable for some donors at each locus, only the typed subset was used in association tests. According to a later analysis, TCR association rates differed among HLA loci, with DRB1 alleles showing the most associated TCRs and HLA-C alleles showing the fewest. A further reported finding was that TCR beta sequences accurately predicted the HLA-A and HLA-B alleles for most subjects in the first cohort. A later analysis found that most CMV-associated TCR beta chains appeared HLA-restricted, with HLA associations seemingly driven largely by CMV exposure. The cohort was sequenced for TCR beta chains only, and without alpha or paired-chain data the features that could be detected were limited. In vitro tests confirmed that three of the cytomegalovirus-associated TCR beta chains recognize cytomegalovirus antigens. Because counts were too low, some 16 rarely observed V segments, including chromosome 9 orphons, were excluded from the earlier analysis of 587 of the donors. An earlier analysis of around 540 of the donors showed that most TCR beta V segments appeared in productive rearrangements either about 87% or about 30% of the time, which broadly matched IMGT annotations. The study listed 150 to 200 TCR beta chains as associated with cytomegalovirus. Some IMGT-functional V segments, including TRBV6-2 and TRBV6-3, could not be distinguished by the 87-base-pair reads and were therefore excluded. Compared with the approximately 600-donor mean, donors in an Asian-associated ancestry cluster had fewer N-insertions in productive TCRs, according to a later genetic analysis. Correlated functional status among segregating V segments might reflect linkage disequilibrium, but an unknown experimental factor could not be ruled out. A later analysis reported that several top co-occurrence clusters appeared linked to parvovirus B19, influenza, CMV and Epstein-Barr virus. In both the original and validation cohorts, the classifier was reported to diagnose cytomegalovirus status with high specificity and sensitivity. The presence/absence analyses assumed that sequencing depth was roughly uniform across donors, and that assumption may not be true. An association between a missense DCLRE1C variant and V-gene and J-gene trimming of TCR beta chains was found in a later genetic analysis and replicated in an independent cohort. A later analysis associated about 17,000 TCR beta sequences with specific HLA alleles at a false discovery rate of 0.05. Most TCR sequences were seen in very few donors, while some public TCRs were found in many individuals. Strong co-occurrence of HLA alleles, especially DR and DQ, made assigning TCR associations to individual alleles difficult. A cluster of highly shared sequence variants was judged likely to be a technical artifact of the sequencing pipeline. The only immune exposure information available for the cohort was CMV serostatus. In a later analysis, HLA-associated TCR beta chains showed more clonal expansion and lower generation probabilities than non-associated chains that were equally common. The authors suggested that the approach could potentially be generalized to other disease states and immunological phenotypes.

The CDR3, cysteine through phenylalanine, is 13 amino acids long. The CDR3 DNA has 39 bases and is translated from base 1. V loses 5 bases, J loses 12 bases, and the germline ends lie 16 bases apart. The germline V gene specifies SGHAT as CDR1 and FQNNGV as CDR2. The TCR comes from a male donor in good health and CMV-seronegative. The chain is encoded by TRBV11-2 joined to TRBJ1-4; a weak D assignment points to TRBD1 (5 bases agree). The material sequenced was PBMCs. The DNA is TGTGCCAGCAGCCACGGAATGGGACTTCAACTGTTTTTT. Translation gives CASSHGMGLQLFF.